These T cell receptor beta chains were read from a single sample in a study of cytomegalovirus exposure and HLA in healthy donors. Some clones are missing from TCRdb's copy, which holds only in-frame ones; the method was immunoSEQ multiplex PCR. The table shows around 150,000 clones, with approximately 73% occurring only once. Material: PBMCs. Receptors were obtained from a human donor in good health. CDR3s include the opening cysteine and the closing phenylalanine or tryptophan. Each record gives: CDR3 DNA, CDR3 protein, CDR3 length, clone size, J gene, V gene, D gene. The D gene is left open where the match is weak. The size of a clone is reported for some rows only, either as once, few or many, or as a class for expanded clones.

CDR3 DNA: TGTGCCAGCAGCCCCTTGACAGCTGGGGGCACAGATACGCAGTATTTT; CDR3 protein: CASSPLTAGGTDTQYF; CDR3 length: 16; clone size: -; J gene: TRBJ2-3; V gene: TRBV9; D gene: -
CDR3 DNA: TGTGCCAGCAGTTCCCTGACAGGAATGCACTATGGCTACACCTTC; CDR3 protein: CASSSLTGMHYGYTF; CDR3 length: 15; clone size: -; J gene: TRBJ1-2; V gene: TRBV27; D gene: -
CDR3 DNA: TGTGCCTGGGGGGGGGCTGGAAACACCATATATTTT; CDR3 protein: CAWGGAGNTIYF; CDR3 length: 12; clone size: -; J gene: TRBJ1-3; V gene: TRBV30; D gene: -
CDR3 DNA: TGTGCCAGCTCACCTACTAGCGGCTACGAGCAGTACTTC; CDR3 protein: CASSPTSGYEQYF; CDR3 length: 13; clone size: few; J gene: TRBJ2-7; V gene: TRBV18; D gene: TRBD2
CDR3 DNA: TGTGCCAGCAGCCCCGCCTATTATCTAGCGGGAGGGACCTACGAGCAGTACTTC; CDR3 protein: CASSPAYYLAGGTYEQYF; CDR3 length: 18; clone size: -; J gene: TRBJ2-7; V gene: TRBV7-9; D gene: TRBD2
CDR3 DNA: TGTGCCAGCAGTGCTAGCAGAAACACCGGGGAGCTGTTTTTT; CDR3 protein: CASSASRNTGELFF; CDR3 length: 14; clone size: -; J gene: TRBJ2-2; V gene: TRBV2; D gene: -
CDR3 DNA: TGTGCCAGCAGCGAAGGGGCCCGAGAAGCTTTCTTT; CDR3 protein: CASSEGAREAFF; CDR3 length: 12; clone size: -; J gene: TRBJ1-1; V gene: TRBV28; D gene: -
CDR3 DNA: TGTGCCAGCAGTTTACAGGGGGCGCCGGGGGAGCTGTTTTTT; CDR3 protein: CASSLQGAPGELFF; CDR3 length: 14; clone size: -; J gene: TRBJ2-2; V gene: TRBV6-5; D gene: TRBD1
CDR3 DNA: TGTGCCAGCAGTTTCCTCGGGGAGCTGTTTTTT; CDR3 protein: CASSFLGELFF; CDR3 length: 11; clone size: -; J gene: TRBJ2-2; V gene: TRBV27; D gene: -
CDR3 DNA: TGCGCCAGCAGCCCGTACACGGACAGCCGAGGCACCGGGGAGCTGTTTTTT; CDR3 protein: CASSPYTDSRGTGELFF; CDR3 length: 17; clone size: -; J gene: TRBJ2-2; V gene: TRBV4-1; D gene: -
CDR3 DNA: TGTGCCAGTAGTGCCCCCTATGGGGCGTGGTACACTGAAGCTTTCTTT; CDR3 protein: CASSAPYGAWYTEAFF; CDR3 length: 16; clone size: -; J gene: TRBJ1-1; V gene: TRBV19; D gene: -
CDR3 DNA: TGTGCCAGCAGCTTAAGAAGCGGGGGGCTATACAATGAGCAGTTCTTC; CDR3 protein: CASSLRSGGLYNEQFF; CDR3 length: 16; clone size: -; J gene: TRBJ2-1; V gene: TRBV7-9; D gene: TRBD2
CDR3 DNA: TGTGCCATCAGTCCCGCCTACGAGCAGTACTTC; CDR3 protein: CAISPAYEQYF; CDR3 length: 11; clone size: -; J gene: TRBJ2-7; V gene: TRBV10-3; D gene: -
CDR3 DNA: TGCGCCAGCAGCCAAGGGGGAGGGCAGTTCTTC; CDR3 protein: CASSQGGGQFF; CDR3 length: 11; clone size: -; J gene: TRBJ2-1; V gene: TRBV4-1; D gene: -
CDR3 DNA: TGTGCCAGCAGGGTAACACGGGCTGAAGCTTTCTTT; CDR3 protein: CASRVTRAEAFF; CDR3 length: 12; clone size: few; J gene: TRBJ1-1; V gene: TRBV2; D gene: -
CDR3 DNA: TGTGCCAGCAGCGTCACCGGGACTAGCTCCGAGCAGTACTTC; CDR3 protein: CASSVTGTSSEQYF; CDR3 length: 14; clone size: -; J gene: TRBJ2-7; V gene: TRBV9; D gene: TRBD2
CDR3 DNA: TGCGCCAGCAGCTTTTCCGGGACTAGCGGGGGAAAGACCCAGTACTTC; CDR3 protein: CASSFSGTSGGKTQYF; CDR3 length: 16; clone size: once; J gene: TRBJ2-5; V gene: TRBV5-1; D gene: TRBD2
CDR3 DNA: TGTGCCAGTGCACCGGGACAGTATGGGGAGCAGTACTTC; CDR3 protein: CASAPGQYGEQYF; CDR3 length: 13; clone size: -; J gene: TRBJ2-7; V gene: TRBV19; D gene: TRBD1
CDR3 DNA: TGTGCCAGCAGTGAGGGGGGTCGGGTGTACGAGCAGTACTTC; CDR3 protein: CASSEGGRVYEQYF; CDR3 length: 14; clone size: -; J gene: TRBJ2-7; V gene: TRBV6-1; D gene: -
CDR3 DNA: TGTGCCAGCAGCCTCTATCGGACTTATGAAAAACTGTTTTTT; CDR3 protein: CASSLYRTYEKLFF; CDR3 length: 14; clone size: -; J gene: TRBJ1-4; V gene: TRBV5-5; D gene: -
CDR3 DNA: TGTGCCAGCAGCCGGGACAGGGTAAATTCACCCCTCCACTTT; CDR3 protein: CASSRDRVNSPLHF; CDR3 length: 14; clone size: few; J gene: TRBJ1-6; V gene: TRBV5-5; D gene: TRBD1
CDR3 DNA: TGTGCCAGCAGTTTAGCGGGGCCCGGCAATGAGCAGTTCTTC; CDR3 protein: CASSLAGPGNEQFF; CDR3 length: 14; clone size: -; J gene: TRBJ2-1; V gene: TRBV5-4; D gene: TRBD2
CDR3 DNA: TGCAGCTACCGGGGGGCCCCCCAGCAAGAAGAGACCCAGTACTTC; CDR3 protein: CSYRGAPQQEETQYF; CDR3 length: 15; clone size: -; J gene: TRBJ2-5; V gene: TRBV29-1; D gene: -
CDR3 DNA: TGCGCCAGTAGCCAAGAACTAGTCTCCTACGAGCAGTACTTC; CDR3 protein: CASSQELVSYEQYF; CDR3 length: 14; clone size: -; J gene: TRBJ2-7; V gene: TRBV4-1; D gene: -
CDR3 DNA: TGTGCCAGCAGCTCTCGACAGGGTACTTCACCCCTCCACTTT; CDR3 protein: CASSSRQGTSPLHF; CDR3 length: 14; clone size: -; J gene: TRBJ1-6; V gene: TRBV5-4; D gene: TRBD1
CDR3 DNA: TGTGCCAGCAGCTCCTTGACTAGCGGGAGTGAAGCAGATACGCAGTATTTT; CDR3 protein: CASSSLTSGSEADTQYF; CDR3 length: 17; clone size: -; J gene: TRBJ2-3; V gene: TRBV7-6; D gene: TRBD2
CDR3 DNA: TGTGCCAGCTCACCGAGTGGACAGGGGGGCTATGGCTACACCTTC; CDR3 protein: CASSPSGQGGYGYTF; CDR3 length: 15; clone size: -; J gene: TRBJ1-2; V gene: TRBV18; D gene: TRBD1
CDR3 DNA: TGTGCCAGCAGTCGGGATCCTGGAAACACCATATATTTT; CDR3 protein: CASSRDPGNTIYF; CDR3 length: 13; clone size: -; J gene: TRBJ1-3; V gene: TRBV6-1; D gene: -
CDR3 DNA: TGTGCCATCAGTGTCAACGGGAAATACGAGCAGTTCTTC; CDR3 protein: CAISVNGKYEQFF; CDR3 length: 13; clone size: -; J gene: TRBJ2-1; V gene: TRBV10-3; D gene: -
CDR3 DNA: TGTGCCAGCTCACCCCGTTCCGGGGGGGATTCACCCCTCCACTTT; CDR3 protein: CASSPRSGGDSPLHF; CDR3 length: 15; clone size: -; J gene: TRBJ1-6; V gene: TRBV18; D gene: -
CDR3 DNA: TGTGCCAGTAGAACAGGGAACACTGAAGCTTTCTTT; CDR3 protein: CASRTGNTEAFF; CDR3 length: 12; clone size: few; J gene: TRBJ1-1; V gene: TRBV19; D gene: -
CDR3 DNA: TGTGCCAGCAGTTTTCACGGGCAGGGAGGCAATGGCTACACCTTC; CDR3 protein: CASSFHGQGGNGYTF; CDR3 length: 15; clone size: -; J gene: TRBJ1-2; V gene: TRBV28; D gene: -
CDR3 DNA: TGTGCCAGCAGTTACTCGAATCGGGGGGAGACCCAGTACTTC; CDR3 protein: CASSYSNRGETQYF; CDR3 length: 14; clone size: -; J gene: TRBJ2-5; V gene: TRBV6-5; D gene: -
CDR3 DNA: TGTGCCAGCAGCCCAGACAGTCAAGAGACCCAGTACTTC; CDR3 protein: CASSPDSQETQYF; CDR3 length: 13; clone size: -; J gene: TRBJ2-5; V gene: TRBV7-9; D gene: -
CDR3 DNA: TGTGCCAGTTCCACTCAGGGCCAAGAGACCCAGTACTTC; CDR3 protein: CASSTQGQETQYF; CDR3 length: 13; clone size: -; J gene: TRBJ2-5; V gene: TRBV19; D gene: -
CDR3 DNA: TGTGCCAGCAGTTATTATACAAGCTCCTACGAGCAGTACTTC; CDR3 protein: CASSYYTSSYEQYF; CDR3 length: 14; clone size: -; J gene: TRBJ2-7; V gene: TRBV6-6; D gene: -
CDR3 DNA: TGTGCCAGCAGCCTAGCGGGAGGCACATTAGGGCCCCAGCATTTT; CDR3 protein: CASSLAGGTLGPQHF; CDR3 length: 15; clone size: -; J gene: TRBJ1-5; V gene: TRBV7-9; D gene: -
CDR3 DNA: TGTGCCAGCAGGACAGGGGGCGCTTACAATGAGCAGTTCTTC; CDR3 protein: CASRTGGAYNEQFF; CDR3 length: 14; clone size: -; J gene: TRBJ2-1; V gene: TRBV2; D gene: TRBD1
CDR3 DNA: TGTGCCAGCAGGGACCACTGGACTCCTGGCTACACCTTC; CDR3 protein: CASRDHWTPGYTF; CDR3 length: 13; clone size: -; J gene: TRBJ1-2; V gene: TRBV28; D gene: -
CDR3 DNA: TGTGCCAGCAGCGCCTCGGGCGGGACAGAGTACCAAGAGACCCAGTACTTC; CDR3 protein: CASSASGGTEYQETQYF; CDR3 length: 17; clone size: -; J gene: TRBJ2-5; V gene: TRBV9; D gene: -
CDR3 DNA: TGTGCCAGCAAGACAGGGCCGGGGGGCTACACCTTC; CDR3 protein: CASKTGPGGYTF; CDR3 length: 12; clone size: few; J gene: TRBJ1-2; V gene: TRBV2; D gene: TRBD1